A single sample gave rise to the 14 T cell receptor beta chains below, sequenced in a study of T-cell memory formation after mild COVID-19. TCRdb re-called the 5' RACE reads with MiXCR, one entry per CDR3 protein. The sample carries about 270,000 distinct CDR3 sequences, 15% to 17% recorded once. Sequencing was done on a sample of PBMCs or a T cell subset sorted from them (not recorded which). All receptors derive from an adult woman who had mild COVID-19 (a few samples of this study predate the infection). Cell type and time point are not known.

V gene TRBV12-3 or TRBV12-4 combines with J gene TRBJ1-5; 9 nucleotides agree with TRBD1. CDR3 length: 17 amino acids. J was trimmed by 0 bases and V by 6 bases; bases with no gene match: 9. The DNA of the CDR3 is TGTGCCAGCAGCCTCACAGGGGGCCTTTATAGCAATCAGCCCCAGCATTTT. Amino acids: CASSLTGGLYSNQPQHF.

The rearrangement joins TRBV6-2 or TRBV6-3 to TRBJ2-3; 8 bases are shared with TRBD2. The V segment lost 2 bases and the J segment 4 bases; nucleotides outside the gene matches: 5. This CDR3 has 15 amino acids. Germline-derived CDR1 and CDR2 are MNHEY and SVGEGT. CDR3 sequence reads: CASSYGTRGADTQYF. Written as DNA, the CDR3 is TGTGCCAGCAGTTACGGGACTAGAGGCGCAGATACGCAGTATTTT.

In its sample, this clonotype was seen many times. The chain joins TRBV12-3 or TRBV12-4 to TRBJ1-4; 8 bases agree with TRBD1. The V segment lost 6 bases and the J segment 3 bases; nucleotides outside the gene matches: 9. CDR3 size: 16 residues. CDR3 sequence reads: CASSQLTGAANEKLFF. In DNA, the CDR3 is TGTGCCAGCAGCCAGCTGACAGGGGCAGCTAATGAAAAACTGTTTTTT.

This clonotype was counted a few times. The chain employs TRBV5-1 and TRBJ2-3; 9 positions agree with TRBD1. With V trimmed by 4 bases and J by 0 bases, 3 bases remained unmatched. Germline CDR1 is SGHRS and CDR2 is YFSETQ. This CDR3 comprises 15 residues. The CDR3 sequence: CASSQQGASTDTQYF. CDR3 sequence (DNA): TGCGCCAGCAGCCAACAGGGGGCGAGCACAGATACGCAGTATTTT. Combining the CDR3 with reference TRBV5-1 and TRBJ2-3 gives the whole variable domain KAGVTQTPRYLIKTRGQQVTLSCSPISGHRSVSWYQQTPGQGLQFLFEYFSETQRNKGNFPGRFSGRQFSNSRSEMNVSTLELGDSALYLCASSQQGASTDTQYFGPGTRLTVL.

This clonotype was recorded many times. The V and J genes are TRBV14 and TRBJ2-1, with 9 bases identical to TRBD1. The V gene end was trimmed by 10 bases and the J gene end by 4 bases; junction bases not matched to a gene: 5. Germline V gene data show CDR1 as SGHDN and CDR2 as FVKESK. The CDR3 sequence is 13 residues long. CDR3 DNA: TGTGCCACCTCCGGGACAGGGTACAATGAGCAGTTCTTC. Protein product: CATSGTGYNEQFF.

The chain combines TRBV6-5 with TRBJ1-2, with D hard to call. Germline loops: CDR1 MNHEY, CDR2 SVGAGI. This CDR3 comprises 15 residues. V shed 0 bases and J shed 2 bases, with 10 bases lying between them. The CDR3 DNA reads as TGTGCCAGCAGTTACTCGAATACCGGCAACTATGGCTACACCTTC. Protein product: CASSYSNTGNYGYTF.

This clonotype appeared a few times. The chain is built from TRBV20-1 and TRBJ1-5; D gene ambiguous. The CDR3 extends over 14 amino acids. V was pared by 6 bases and J by 4 bases, with 16 bases between. Germline V gene data show CDR1 as DFQATT and CDR2 as SNEGSKA (reference sequence). This CDR3 reads CSARPRTWNQPQHF. The CDR3 DNA is TGCAGTGCGCGACCACGGACGTGGAATCAGCCCCAGCATTTT.

This chain connects TRBV5-1 to TRBJ2-1; maybe TRBD1 (7 bases). V was cut by 4 bases and J by 5 bases, with 13 bases left in between. Germline CDR1 and CDR2: SGHRS and YFSETQ. This CDR3 is built from 14 residues. The CDR3 loop is CASSGGDRNNEQFF. The DNA of the CDR3 is TGCGCCAGCAGCGGAGGGGACAGAAACAATGAGCAGTTCTTC.

The V and J genes are TRBV7-3 and TRBJ2-6; no definite D call. V gave up 6 bases and J gave up 1 base, with 16 bases separating them. The germline V gene encodes CDR1 SGHTA and CDR2 FQGTGA. This CDR3 spans 17 amino acids. The CDR3 reads CASSDEPARSGANVLTF. CDR3 DNA sequence: TGTGCCAGCAGTGACGAGCCCGCCCGGTCTGGGGCCAACGTCCTGACTTTC.

The genes are TRBV6-1 and TRBJ2-3; unclear D gene. Trimming removed 4 bases at V and 5 bases at J, with 7 bases between. This CDR3 has 12 residues. Germline V lookup: CDR1 MNHNS, CDR2 SASEGT. CDR3 in DNA: TGTGCCAGCAGTGTGACGGGAGATACGCAGTATTTT. Protein sequence: CASSVTGDTQYF.

This sequence joins TRBV27 and TRBJ2-7; 11 bases match TRBD2. This CDR3 region has 15 residues. Germline trimming cut 7 bases from V and 3 bases from J; bases unmatched to any gene: 8. Germline loops: CDR1 MNHEY, CDR2 SMNVEV (reference sequence). This CDR3 is CASKLAGGQSYEQYF. Written as DNA, the CDR3 is TGTGCCAGCAAGCTAGCGGGGGGTCAAAGCTACGAGCAGTACTTC.

The rearrangement uses TRBV5-4 and TRBJ2-5, with D possibly TRBD2 on 5 matching bases. CDR1 is SGHNT, CDR2 YYREEE, per germline (reference sequence). V lost 5 bases to trimming and J lost 6 bases, with 17 bases between them. The CDR3 is 14 residues long. CDR3: CASRPEAEGKTQYF. The CDR3 region has the DNA TGTGCCAGCAGGCCCGAGGCCGAGGGAAAGACCCAGTACTTC.

This clonotype showed up just a few times. The rearrangement uses TRBV18 and TRBJ2-2, with D perhaps TRBD2 (6 bases). Trimming left V 3 bases short and J 2 bases short, with 13 bases between. Germline V gene lookup returns CDR1 KGHSH and CDR2 LQKENI. CDR3 length: 16 residues. Written as DNA, the CDR3 is TGTGCCAGCTCACCTCTTAGCGGCACTAACACCGGGGAGCTGTTTTTT. Translation gives CASSPLSGTNTGELFF.

The chain carries TRBV5-1 and TRBJ2-7; TRBD2 might be the D (5 bases). The V end was cut by 3 bases, the J end by 3 bases, with 10 bases between. The germline gives CDR1 SGHRS, CDR2 YFSETQ. The length of the CDR3 is 13 residues. The CDR3 sequence: CASSWTGSYEQYF. The CDR3 DNA sequence: TGCGCCAGCAGCTGGACGGGAAGCTACGAGCAGTACTTC.